This TCR beta chain was profiled in a study of vaccination and CD4 T cells after COVID-19. Study in general: From HCoV-229E, HCoV-OC43, HCoV-NL63 and SARS-CoV-2, overlapping spike peptides were used to stimulate the cells.

Trimming took 4 bases from V and 4 from J, leaving 16 bases between them. Germline lookup yields CDR1 ENHRY and CDR2 SYGVKD. The CDR3 runs 15 residues. The Oncomine TCR Beta short-read assay was what sequenced the DNA obtained from cultured CD4+ T cells. TCRdb redid the calling of the PCR reads with MiXCR, one entry per CDR3 protein. The data hold 24,000 or so distinct CDR3 sequences, with roughly 44% observed a single time. This clonotype was seen more than once but under ten times. Antigen: not known. Treatment specified: approximately nine-day PBMC culture with coronavirus spike peptide pools or control peptides (ViraFEST assay). ViraFEST used peptide pools to expand antigen-specific T cells, then sequenced TCRs.

This clonotype originated in a human donor who had recovered from COVID-19. Sequenced input: CD4+ T cells from blood, cultured in vitro. The rearrangement joins TRBV10-3 to TRBJ1-2, with D hard to call. The CDR3 spells CAISGQENGLYGYTF. The CDR3 region has the DNA TGTGCCATCAGTGGGCAGGAAAACGGCCTCTATGGCTACACCTTC.